This T cell receptor beta chain was profiled in a study of cytomegalovirus exposure and HLA in healthy donors (dated 2017 in TCRdb). Broadly, across the study: An earlier analysis of 587 of the donors reported roughly 300 Gb of sequence data and 100 million to 130 million unique TCR beta sequences from some 180 million T cells. Roughly five DR-DQ haplotypes were handled as single units for association and clustering, since linkage in the cohort was strong. Along with the approximately 600-subject first cohort, a separate validation cohort of roughly 110 different subjects was used. The number of donors typed differed by locus, with about 629-630 for A, B, C, DRB1 and DQB1, roughly 520 for DQA1, 600 to 610 for DPA1, and around 450 for DPB1. Among 398 genotyped donors of the cohort, an average of 235,054 unique TCR beta nucleotide sequences were sequenced per donor, around 18% of them non-productive. A later genetic analysis used genome-wide SNP genotypes for about three fifths of the 666 donors, treating that subset as a discovery cohort. Of the roughly 410 genotyped donors, less than 90% were placed in the genetic ancestry cluster associated with self-reported Caucasian donors. An earlier analysis of a few hundred of the donors applied high-throughput TCR beta sequencing to assess whether each TCR beta V gene segment acted as functional or pseudogenic. All discovery cohort repertoires had been generated using a single sequencing platform. The study combined high-throughput TCR immunosequencing, statistical association of individual TCRs with disease status, and machine learning to predict cytomegalovirus infection status. The later analysis used no new phenotypic data to find candidate immune exposures, relying instead on TCR beta sequences and their occurrence across donors. An early release covering 550 to 650 HLA-typed donors comprised roughly 300 gigabases of sequencing data and around 80 million unique TCR sequences. In a later analysis, previously published TCR beta repertoires from some 640 donors were re-analyzed and high-resolution HLA genotyping was added so that TCR occurrence patterns could be studied. The study aimed to test whether cataloging public T cell receptors could reveal signatures of past pathogen exposure. HLA typing included class I and class II loci at four-digit resolution. Donor age, sex, ethnicity and CMV serostatus were collected together with the repertoire data. The study profiled the T cell repertoires of fewer than 850 subjects by immunosequencing and related them to cytomegalovirus serostatus.

What the research found in general, with its limitations: Because counts were too low, about 18 rarely observed V segments, including chromosome 9 orphons, were excluded from the earlier analysis of fewer than 650 of the donors. A cluster of highly shared sequence variants was judged likely to represent a technical artifact of the sequencing pipeline. According to a later genetic analysis, donors in an Asian-associated ancestry cluster had fewer N-insertions in productive TCRs than the roughly 670-donor mean. While some public TCRs were present in many individuals, most TCR sequences turned up only very rarely across donors. A later analysis reported that several top co-occurrence clusters appeared linked to parvovirus B19, influenza, CMV and Epstein-Barr virus. This cohort had only TCR beta chains sequenced, and the lack of alpha or paired-chain data limited which features could be detected. Some IMGT-functional V segments, including TRBV6-2 and TRBV6-3, could not be told apart with the 87-base-pair reads, so those segments were excluded. At a false discovery rate of 0.05, a later analysis linked 16,951 TCR beta sequences to specific HLA alleles. It was suggested by the authors that the approach could potentially be generalized to other disease states and immunological phenotypes. Presence/absence analyses assumed roughly uniform sequencing depth across donors, an assumption that may not hold. In a later analysis, HLA-associated TCR beta chains were found to be more clonally expanded and to have lower generation probabilities than equally common non-associated chains. Immune exposure information for the cohort was limited to CMV serostatus. V-gene and J-gene trimming of TCR beta chains was associated with a missense DCLRE1C variant in a later genetic analysis, and the association was replicated in an independent cohort. Correlated functional status among segregating V segments might reflect linkage disequilibrium, but an unknown experimental factor could not be ruled out. When HLA alleles, especially DR and DQ, strongly co-occurred, attributing TCR associations to individual alleles was difficult. In vitro tests confirmed that a few of the cytomegalovirus-associated TCR beta chains recognize cytomegalovirus antigens. A further reported finding was that TCR beta sequences accurately predicted the HLA-A and HLA-B alleles for most subjects in the first cohort. A later analysis found that most CMV-associated TCR beta chains appeared HLA-restricted, with HLA associations seemingly driven largely by CMV exposure. Broadly in line with IMGT annotations, most TCR beta V segments showed up in productive rearrangements about 90% or about 30% of the time in an earlier analysis of around 600 of the donors. Cytomegalovirus status was reported to be diagnosed by the classifier with high specificity and sensitivity in both the original and validation cohorts. In a later analysis, TCR association rates were found to vary across HLA loci, with the most associated TCRs seen for DRB1 alleles and the fewest for HLA-C alleles. HLA typing was unavailable for some donors at each locus, so association tests used only the typed subset. The study gave a list of more than 150 TCR beta chains associated with cytomegalovirus.

In total, 630 or so healthy bone marrow donors made up the cohort. At the time of sampling, all cohort members were nominally healthy, though unrecorded immune exposures were likely present. The donor was CMV seronegative and belonged to the group of 352 seronegative cohort members. A peripheral blood sample was provided by each donor, and peripheral blood mononuclear cells were used for TCR beta sequencing. The Qiagen DNeasy Blood Extraction Kit was used to extract genomic DNA from the blood cell samples. This clone was found once. Its antigen is not yet known. The input lacks base qualities; no much larger clone sits a single base away. Germline trimming: 5 bases from V, 4 bases from J; junction bases outside gene matches: 10. The germline V gene supplies CDR1 SGHDT and CDR2 YYEEEE. The CDR3 covers 16 residues, taking in both the cysteine and the phenylalanine. Solely the CDR3 DNA is kept, with 48 bases framed from the first base.

The protocol used for the library was the immunoSEQ multiplex PCR assay. The multiplex PCR relied on a mix of 60 forward primers for TCR Vbeta segments and 13 reverse primers for TCR Jbeta segments. Amplification of the CDR3 region of rearranged TCR beta genes was performed with a multiplex PCR assay on genomic DNA. On the Illumina HiSeq System, the amplified TCR beta libraries were sequenced as 87-base-pair reads. For the original study's pipeline: In a later analysis, 80 million or so unique TCR beta chains were counted across the approximately 620 repertoires, and about 10 million of these chains were shared by at least two donors. To remove PCR and sequencing errors, raw reads were error-corrected and collapsed into unique sequences using a nearest-neighbor algorithm that merged closely related sequences. Alignment of CDR3 sequences to IMGT reference sequences was used to assign V, D and J gene segments. For a sequence to be retained, a match of at least six nucleotides was required to both a V gene segment and a J gene segment. A rearrangement counted as productive if the CDR3 had no stop codons and remained in frame with V and J, and every other rearrangement counted as non-productive. CDR3 was defined according to IMGT convention as the region running from the second conserved V-encoded cysteine to the conserved J-encoded phenylalanine. In an earlier analysis of 587 of the donors, sequences lacking an unambiguous match to a single V gene segment were excluded. In an earlier analysis of a few hundred of the donors, V segments were called functional above 56.7% productive rearrangements and were called segregating when the between-donor standard deviation exceeded 5%. A statistical classification framework was developed to diagnose cytomegalovirus status using the catalog of TCR beta chain sequences. A later analysis assigned V and J genes by comparing TCR nucleotide sequences with IMGT/GENE-DB human TR gene sequences. A later analysis assigned CDR3 sequences and most-parsimonious VDJ recombination scenarios with the TCRdist pipeline. In a later analysis, each TCR beta chain was defined by its CDR3 amino acid sequence together with its V-gene family, and reads lacking a unique V-gene family were excluded. To address suspected cross-contamination and a sequencing artifact, a later analysis removed 450 to 700 highly shared, low-generation-probability nucleotide sequences. A later analysis calculated a clonal expansion index for each public chain from normalized within-repertoire ranks of inferred template counts. In a later analysis, generation probabilities were computed using a VDJ recombination model fitted to out-of-frame rearrangements, and the results were checked against IGoR. In a later analysis, TCR-TCR, TCR-HLA and TCR-CMV co-occurrence was scored with hypergeometric tests, and a repertoire-size bias correction was applied to TCR pairs. A later analysis estimated false discovery rates by permuting HLA or CMV assignments 20 times. In a later analysis, co-occurring TCRs were grouped using DBSCAN, and TCRdist sequence similarity was added for clustering within HLA-allele-positive subsets. For co-occurrence clustering, repertoires with fewer than 30,000 or more than 120,000 public chains were excluded, along with four or five repertoires with anomalous nucleotide sharing. Not all clones reach the TCRdb copy of this immuneACCESS table, which keeps in-frame sequences only. Checked studies attribute under half of the gap to unresolved V genes and leave the rest unexplained. Clonal size and the V and J genes are those of that table, whereas D and trimming came from the DNA. The sample table lists 160,000 or so clones, over 60% of them with a count of one. The ten biggest clones cover approximately 5.1% of the sample.

Here the chain combines TRBV5-6 and TRBJ1-3, and TRBD1 matches 9 of the central bases. Sequences were obtained from PBMCs. The source of this sequence is a man in his forties or fifties in good health and CMV-seronegative. CDR3 sequence: CASRPIGTGKGNTIYF. The nucleotides read TGTGCCAGCAGACCAATTGGGACAGGGAAAGGAAACACCATATATTTT.